This T cell receptor (beta chain) was profiled in a study of T cell responses to AZD1222 COVID-19 vaccine. Study results and caveats: Dominant at 160-218 and 743-854, vaccine-associated CD4 TCRs also spanned spike. Repertoires in all cases were sampled only once the peak T cell response had passed. Baseline seropositivity characterized only six AZD1222 recipients. Clonal diversity may have been underestimated, and the donors were mostly white British, with more females than males.

Generated by immunoSEQ multiplex PCR, the TCRdb table keeps only in-frame clones and is missing some. This table has approximately 150,000 clones, roughly 92% appearing once. In the case of this clone: What it binds is not known.

Between the trimmed V and J ends, which lost 1 base and 5 bases, there was a span of 12 bases. There are 15 residues in the CDR3. In germline, CDR1 is SGHNT, CDR2 YYREEE (reference sequence). V is TRBV5-4 and J is TRBJ1-4; a possible D gene is TRBD1 (5 bases). This sequence originates from an adult in good health. This material consisted of peripheral blood, taken on day 0 of AZD1222 vaccination. CDR3 sequence reads: CASSLSGTGNEKLFF. The CDR3 nucleotides read TGTGCCAGCAGCTTGTCGGGGACGGGGAATGAAAAACTGTTTTTT. Together with reference TRBV5-4 and TRBJ1-4, the CDR3 gives the full variable domain: ETGVTQSPTHLIKTRGQQVTLRCSSQSGHNTVSWYQQALGQGPQFIFQYYREEENGRGNFPPRFSGLQFPNYSSELNVNALELDDSALYLCASSLSGTGNEKLFFGSGTQLSVL.